One and the same sample provided the 5 T cell receptor beta chains below, sequenced in a study of T-cell memory formation after mild COVID-19. MiXCR, run by TCRdb on the 5' RACE reads, gives a single entry per CDR3 protein. The repertoire consists of about 160,000 distinct CDR3 sequences, with roughly 31% occurring once and the leading ten covering approximately 12%. What was sequenced was PBMCs or a T cell subset sorted from them (not recorded which). All receptors come from an adult woman who had mild COVID-19 (a few samples of this study predate the infection). Cell type and time point are not known.

This clonotype was detected many times. The chain joins TRBV7-9 to TRBJ2-5, with D perhaps assigned TRBD1 or TRBD2 (5 bases each). V lost 4 bases, J lost 3 bases, and 12 bases lay in between. The CDR3 totals 14 residues. CDR1 is SEHNR, CDR2 FQNEAQ, per germline (reference sequence). CDR3 in DNA: TGTGCCAGCAGCTCGCTTCGGGGCGAAGAGACCCAGTACTTC. Translation gives CASSSLRGEETQYF.

V gene TRBV6-6 combines with J gene TRBJ2-5, with D perhaps matching TRBD2 (6 bases). CDR1 and CDR2 (germline): MNHNY, SVGAGI (reference sequence). With 5 bases removed from V and 2 bases from J, the gap between germline ends came to 9 bases. The CDR3 contains 13 residues. The DNA for the CDR3 is TGTGCCAGCAGTCCTCGGGGGCAAGAGACCCAGTACTTC. Translation gives CASSPRGQETQYF.

This clonotype was found a few times. V is TRBV30 and J is TRBJ2-1; D is ambiguous. Looked up from germline, CDR1 is GTSNPN and CDR2 is SVGIG (reference sequence). Deletions cut 3 bases from V and 6 bases from J, with 15 bases between. This CDR3 spans 14 amino acids. CDR3 in amino acids: CAWRALGRTNEQFF. The CDR3 region has the DNA TGTGCCTGGAGGGCCCTCGGACGGACCAATGAGCAGTTCTTC.

The J gene is TRBJ2-7, the V gene TRBV7-6, with 10 bases lining up with TRBD1. Germline V gene lookup returns CDR1 SGHVS and CDR2 FNYEAQ. The CDR3 contains 15 residues. V lost 4 bases to trimming and J lost 2 bases; unmatched junction nucleotides: 5. This CDR3 reads CASSSGQGGAYEQYF. The DNA for the CDR3 is TGTGCCAGCAGCTCAGGACAGGGGGGCGCCTACGAGCAGTACTTC.

This clonotype was seen only a few times. The chain combines TRBV20-1 with TRBJ2-1; TRBD1 aligns across 7 bases. V shed 0 bases and J 2 bases; nucleotides not matched to a gene: 13. The CDR3 extends over 18 amino acids. The germline V gene has CDR1 DFQATT and CDR2 SNEGSKA (reference sequence). CDR3 amino acids: CSARDTEPPTGPYNEQFF. The DNA of the CDR3 is TGCAGTGCTAGAGACACCGAGCCCCCGACAGGGCCCTACAATGAGCAGTTCTTC.